What follows are 12 T cell receptor beta chains derived from one specimen sequenced in a study of blood T cell repertoires in COVID-19. Profiled with immunoSEQ multiplex PCR; TCRdb holds only in-frame clones, not every one. The data hold a few hundred thousand clones, with approximately 88% observed a single time. The sample was peripheral blood. The receptors stem from a woman in her 70s with COVID-19, enrolled during active disease.

This clone appeared a single time. CDR3 nucleotide sequence: TGTGCCAGCATGGTCGGGACTAGCGGGAAGCGATTGTACGAGCAGTACTTC. It codes for CASMVGTSGKRLYEQYF. The chain carries TRBV9 and TRBJ2-7; 13 bases match TRBD2. Germline V lookup: CDR1 SGDLS, CDR2 YYNGEE. Trimming took 6 bases from V and 4 from J; bases not matched to a gene: 13. The CDR3 loop spans 17 amino acids.

In nucleotides, the CDR3 is TGTGCCAGCAGTTCCCCGGGACAGGGAGGCAATGGCTACACCTTC. Its translation: CASSSPGQGGNGYTF. This chain connects TRBV28 to TRBJ1-2; 9 nucleotides match TRBD1. The germline V gene has CDR1 MDHEN and CDR2 SYDVKM. Losses at the gene ends were 4 bases for V and 6 bases for J; bases not matched to a gene: 9. This CDR3 has 15 residues.

This chain connects TRBV6-4 to TRBJ2-2, with D hard to call. V was cut by 4 bases and J by 1 base, with 4 bases left in between. The CDR3 totals 13 residues. CDR1 MRHNA and CDR2 SNTAGT come from the germline V gene. The CDR3 sequence: CASSAGNTGELFF. The CDR3 nucleotides read TGTGCCAGCAGTGCGGGGAACACCGGGGAGCTGTTTTTT.

The rearrangement uses TRBV11-2 and TRBJ1-2; D is unclear. The V gene lost 1 base and the J gene lost 5 bases, with 14 bases spanning the gap. CDR3 length: 15 amino acids. Germline V gene sequence: CDR1 SGHAT, CDR2 FQNNGV. The CDR3 is CASSLGPGKRYGYTF. The CDR3 DNA reads TGTGCCAGCAGCTTAGGCCCGGGGAAGCGTTATGGCTACACCTTC.

The chain is built from TRBV6-5 and TRBJ2-7, with 11 bases lining up with TRBD2. With V trimmed by 6 bases and J by 0 bases, 4 bases remained unmatched. This CDR3 contains 15 residues. CDR1 is MNHEY and CDR2 is SVGAGI in the germline V gene. The CDR3 nucleotides are TGTGCCAGCAGGGAGACTAGCGGGAACTCCTACGAGCAGTACTTC. Amino acids: CASRETSGNSYEQYF.

The chain employs TRBV6-2 or TRBV6-3 and TRBJ2-2; no firm D call. Trimming cost V 4 bases and J 2 bases, with 5 bases left between them. CDR3 size: 13 residues. From germline, CDR1 is MNHEY and CDR2 SVGEGT. The CDR3 nucleotides read TGTGCCAGCAGTTTGTCTAACACCGGGGAGCTGTTTTTT. Encoded protein: CASSLSNTGELFF.

J is TRBJ2-7 and V is TRBV2; TRBD2 aligns across 8 bases. CDR1 and CDR2 from the germline V gene are SNHLY and FYNNEI. The trim removed 2 bases at V and 4 bases at J, leaving 7 bases unmatched. There are 15 residues in the CDR3. CDR3 sequence reads: CASSELGAGGYEQYF. CDR3 DNA: TGTGCCAGCAGTGAATTAGGGGCGGGAGGTTACGAGCAGTACTTC.

The V gene is TRBV10-3, the J gene TRBJ1-5; 10 nucleotides match TRBD1. Per germline, CDR1 ENHRY and CDR2 SYGVKD. The CDR3 contains 14 residues. Germline trimming cut 10 bases from V and 4 bases from J; bases unmatched to any gene: 7. The DNA of the CDR3 is TGTGCCACACAAGGGACAGGGGCAAATCAGCCCCAGCATTTT. This gives the protein CATQGTGANQPQHF.

V and J are TRBV15 and TRBJ2-7, with D maybe TRBD1 (6 bases). The germline V gene encodes CDR1 LNHNV and CDR2 YYDKDF (reference sequence). This CDR3 is 16 amino acids long. V gave up 2 bases and J gave up 2 bases, with 16 bases separating them. The CDR3 nucleotides are TGTGCCACCAGCAGACTGACAGGTACGAAGGCCTACGAGCAGTACTTC. This gives the protein CATSRLTGTKAYEQYF.

This CDR3 reads CASSSDRAYGYTF. The DNA of the CDR3 is TGTGCCAGCAGCTCCGACAGGGCCTATGGCTACACCTTC. This rearrangement joins TRBV5-8 to TRBJ1-2, with 7 bases matching TRBD1. V lost 3 bases to trimming and J lost 4 bases; unmatched junction nucleotides: 3. Germline values: CDR1 SGHTS, CDR2 YDEGEE. There are 13 residues in the CDR3.

CDR3 coding DNA: TGTGCCAGTAGTCAACACGGGGGACAGGGGGCTTTAGATACGCAGTATTTT. This gives the protein CASSQHGGQGALDTQYF. The rearrangement links TRBV19 to TRBJ2-3; the match to TRBD1 covers 12 bases. The CDR3 extends over 17 amino acids. V shed 5 bases and J 5 bases; nucleotides not matched to a gene: 11. CDR1 LNHDA and CDR2 SQIVND come from the germline V gene (reference sequence).

The chain is built from TRBV18 and TRBJ1-2, with 7 bases matching TRBD1. Germline V gives CDR1 KGHSH, CDR2 LQKENI. The CDR3 totals 16 residues. Trimming cost V 3 bases and J 4 bases; bases outside gene matches: 11. In DNA form, the CDR3 reads TGTGCCAGCTCACCCCGGACAGGTGGTGATGTCTATGGCTACACCTTC. Translated, it gives CASSPRTGGDVYGYTF.